This T cell receptor beta chain was captured by sequencing in a study of cytomegalovirus exposure and HLA in healthy donors. The PCR made use of 60 Vbeta and 13 Jbeta primers. Profiling relied on immunoSEQ multiplex PCR, and the TCRdb table lists in-frame clones only, not all of them. Of 140,000 or so clones listed, around four fifths are singletons. Between the trimmed V and J ends, which lost 10 bases and 10 bases, there was a span of 17 bases. The CDR3 has 13 amino acids. Germline V gene data show CDR1 as SGHVS and CDR2 as FQNEAQ. Whole-study results and caveats: When presence/absence was analysed, sequencing depth was taken to be roughly uniform across donors. CMV serostatus was the only immune exposure information that was available. There were several of the most significant clusters that appeared linked to common viral pathogens in a later analysis. After further analysis at a later stage, roughly 16,000 TCR beta sequences were associated with HLA alleles at 0.05 false discovery rate.

To note about this clone: The antigen is unknown.

Sequencing was carried out using PBMCs. This chain joins TRBV7-8 and TRBJ1-6; possible D gene TRBD1, 6 bases. The TCR sequence derives from a boy between 2 and 10 years old in good health and CMV-seronegative. CDR3 residues: CATLDRLGSPLHF. The CDR3 region has the DNA TGTGCCACCTTAGACAGGTTAGGGTCACCCCTCCACTTT.